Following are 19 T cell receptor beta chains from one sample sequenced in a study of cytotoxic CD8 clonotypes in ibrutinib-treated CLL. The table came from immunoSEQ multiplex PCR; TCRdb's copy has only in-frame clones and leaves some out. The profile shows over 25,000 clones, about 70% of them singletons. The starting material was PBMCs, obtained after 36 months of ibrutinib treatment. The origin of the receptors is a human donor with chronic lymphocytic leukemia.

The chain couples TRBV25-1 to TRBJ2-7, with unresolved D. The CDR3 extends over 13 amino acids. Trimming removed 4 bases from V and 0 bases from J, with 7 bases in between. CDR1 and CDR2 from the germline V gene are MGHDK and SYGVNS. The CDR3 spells CASSVQSSYEQYF. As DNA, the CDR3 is TGTGCCAGCAGTGTACAGAGCTCCTACGAGCAGTACTTC.

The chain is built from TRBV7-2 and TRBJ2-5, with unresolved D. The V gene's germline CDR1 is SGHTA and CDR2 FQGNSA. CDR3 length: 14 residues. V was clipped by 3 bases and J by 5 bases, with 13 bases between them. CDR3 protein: CASSFDSRSETQYF. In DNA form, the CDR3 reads TGTGCCAGCAGCTTTGACTCCCGATCGGAGACCCAGTACTTC.

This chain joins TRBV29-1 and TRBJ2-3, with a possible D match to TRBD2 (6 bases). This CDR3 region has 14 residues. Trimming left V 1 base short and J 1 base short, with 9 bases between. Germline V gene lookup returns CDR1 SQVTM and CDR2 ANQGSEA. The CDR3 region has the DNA TGCAGCGTTGAAGTGGGGGGAGGCACAGATACGCAGTATTTT. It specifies CSVEVGGGTDTQYF.

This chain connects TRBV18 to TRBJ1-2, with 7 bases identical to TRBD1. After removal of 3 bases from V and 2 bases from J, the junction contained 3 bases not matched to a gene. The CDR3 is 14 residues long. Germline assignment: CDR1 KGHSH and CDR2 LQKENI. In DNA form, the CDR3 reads TGTGCCAGCTCACCTGGGACAGTAAACTATGGCTACACCTTC. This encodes CASSPGTVNYGYTF. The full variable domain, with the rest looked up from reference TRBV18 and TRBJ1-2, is NAGVMQNPRHLVRRRGQEARLRCSPMKGHSHVYWYRQLPEEGLKFMVYLQKENIIDESGMPKERFSAEFPKEGPSILRIQQVVRGDSAAYFCASSPGTVNYGYTFGSGTRLTVV.

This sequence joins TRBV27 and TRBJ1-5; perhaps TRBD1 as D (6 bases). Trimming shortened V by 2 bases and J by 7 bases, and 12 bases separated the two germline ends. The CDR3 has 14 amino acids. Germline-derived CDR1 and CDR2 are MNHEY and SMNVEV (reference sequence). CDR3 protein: CASSLGGPEQPQHF. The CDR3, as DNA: TGTGCCAGCAGTTTAGGGGGGCCAGAGCAGCCCCAGCATTTT.

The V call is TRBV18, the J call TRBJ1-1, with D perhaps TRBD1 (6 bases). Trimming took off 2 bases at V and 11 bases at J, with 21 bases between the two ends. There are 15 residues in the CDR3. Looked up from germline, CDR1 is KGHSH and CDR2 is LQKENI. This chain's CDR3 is CASSPKLQGRNWAFF. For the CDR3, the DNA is TGTGCCAGCTCACCAAAGCTACAGGGAAGGAATTGGGCTTTCTTT.

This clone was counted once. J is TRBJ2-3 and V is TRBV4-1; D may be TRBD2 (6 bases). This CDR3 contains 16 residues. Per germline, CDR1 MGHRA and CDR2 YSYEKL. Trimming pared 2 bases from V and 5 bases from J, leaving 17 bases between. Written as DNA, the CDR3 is TGCGCCAGCAGCCAACCCTATCTAGCGACCCAAGATACGCAGTATTTT. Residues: CASSQPYLATQDTQYF.

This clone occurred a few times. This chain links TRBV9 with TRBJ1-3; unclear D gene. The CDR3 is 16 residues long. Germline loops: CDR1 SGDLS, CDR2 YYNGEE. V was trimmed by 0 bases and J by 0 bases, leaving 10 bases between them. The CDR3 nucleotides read TGTGCCAGCAGCGTAGGGGGAGGGCACTCTGGAAACACCATATATTTT. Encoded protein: CASSVGGGHSGNTIYF. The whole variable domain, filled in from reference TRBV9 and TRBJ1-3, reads DSGVTQTPKHLITATGQRVTLRCSPRSGDLSVYWYQQSLDQGLQFLIQYYNGEERAKGNILERFSAQQFPDLHSELNLSSLELGDSALYFCASSVGGGHSGNTIYFGEGSWLTVV.

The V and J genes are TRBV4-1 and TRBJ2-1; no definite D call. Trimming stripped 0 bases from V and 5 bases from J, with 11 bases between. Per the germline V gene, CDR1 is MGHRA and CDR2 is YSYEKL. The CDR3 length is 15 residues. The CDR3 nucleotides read TGCGCCAGCAGCCAAGATTTCAGAGAGCACAATGAGCAGTTCTTC. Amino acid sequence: CASSQDFREHNEQFF.

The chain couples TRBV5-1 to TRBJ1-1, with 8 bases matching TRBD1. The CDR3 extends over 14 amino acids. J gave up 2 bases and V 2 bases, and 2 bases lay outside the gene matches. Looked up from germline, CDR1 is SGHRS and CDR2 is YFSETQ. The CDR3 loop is CASSFGQGNTEAFF. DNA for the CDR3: TGCGCCAGCAGCTTCGGACAGGGTAACACTGAAGCTTTCTTT.

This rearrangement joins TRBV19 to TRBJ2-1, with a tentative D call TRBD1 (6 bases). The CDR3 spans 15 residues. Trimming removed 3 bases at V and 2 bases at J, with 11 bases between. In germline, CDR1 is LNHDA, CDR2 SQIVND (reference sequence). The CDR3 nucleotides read TGTGCCAGTAGTATTGCGCAGGGGCCCTACAATGAGCAGTTCTTC. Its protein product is CASSIAQGPYNEQFF.

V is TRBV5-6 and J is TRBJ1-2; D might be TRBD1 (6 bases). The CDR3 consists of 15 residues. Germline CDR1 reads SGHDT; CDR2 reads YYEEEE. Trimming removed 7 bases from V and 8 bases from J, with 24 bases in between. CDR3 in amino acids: CASGPRRTASVGYTF. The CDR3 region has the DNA TGTGCCAGCGGCCCCAGGCGGACAGCCTCTGTGGGCTACACCTTC.

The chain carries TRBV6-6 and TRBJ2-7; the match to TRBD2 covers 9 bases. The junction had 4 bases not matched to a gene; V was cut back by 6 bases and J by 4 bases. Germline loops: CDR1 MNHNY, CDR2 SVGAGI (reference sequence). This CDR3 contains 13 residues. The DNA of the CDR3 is TGTGCCAGCAGGGATAGCGGGGGTTACGAGCAGTACTTC. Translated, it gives CASRDSGGYEQYF.

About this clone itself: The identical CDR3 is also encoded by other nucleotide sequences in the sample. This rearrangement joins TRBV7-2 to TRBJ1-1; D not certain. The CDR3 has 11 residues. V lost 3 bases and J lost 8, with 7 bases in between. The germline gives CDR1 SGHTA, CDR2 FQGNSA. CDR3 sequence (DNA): TGTGCCAGCAGCTTCGGGAGAGAAGCTTTCTTT. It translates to CASSFGREAFF.

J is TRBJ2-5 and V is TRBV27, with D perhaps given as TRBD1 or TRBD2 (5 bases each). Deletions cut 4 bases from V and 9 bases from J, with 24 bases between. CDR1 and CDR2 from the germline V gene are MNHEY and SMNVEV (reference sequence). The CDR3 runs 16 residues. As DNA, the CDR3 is TGTGCCAGCAGTTCGACCGGGACCTACTCGAGGTGGCCCCAGTACTTC. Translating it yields CASSSTGTYSRWPQYF.

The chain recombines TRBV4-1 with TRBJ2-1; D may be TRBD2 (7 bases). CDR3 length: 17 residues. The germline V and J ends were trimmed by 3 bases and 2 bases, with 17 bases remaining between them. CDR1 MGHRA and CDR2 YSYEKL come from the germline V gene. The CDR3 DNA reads TGCGCCAGCAGCCACCCGGGGAGGGGGGGACCCTACAATGAGCAGTTCTTC. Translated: CASSHPGRGGPYNEQFF.

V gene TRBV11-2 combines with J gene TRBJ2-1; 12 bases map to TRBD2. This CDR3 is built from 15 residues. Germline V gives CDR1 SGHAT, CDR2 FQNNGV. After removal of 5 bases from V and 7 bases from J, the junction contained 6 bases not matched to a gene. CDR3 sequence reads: CASSHLGTSGNEQFF. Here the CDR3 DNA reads TGTGCCAGCAGCCACCTCGGGACTAGCGGGAATGAGCAGTTCTTC.

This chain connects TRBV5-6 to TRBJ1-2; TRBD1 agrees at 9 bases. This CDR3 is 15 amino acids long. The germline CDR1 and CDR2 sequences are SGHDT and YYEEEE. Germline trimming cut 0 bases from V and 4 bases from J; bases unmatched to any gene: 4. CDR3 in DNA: TGTGCCAGCAGCTTGGCAGGACAGGGGATCTATGGCTACACCTTC. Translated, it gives CASSLAGQGIYGYTF.

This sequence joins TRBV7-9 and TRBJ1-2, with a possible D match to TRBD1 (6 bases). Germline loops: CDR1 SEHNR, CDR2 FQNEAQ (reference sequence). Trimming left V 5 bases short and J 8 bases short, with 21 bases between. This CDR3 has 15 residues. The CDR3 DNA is TGTGCCAGCAGCACCTCCCTTGGGGGGGCAGGGGGCTACACCTTC. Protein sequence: CASSTSLGGAGGYTF.